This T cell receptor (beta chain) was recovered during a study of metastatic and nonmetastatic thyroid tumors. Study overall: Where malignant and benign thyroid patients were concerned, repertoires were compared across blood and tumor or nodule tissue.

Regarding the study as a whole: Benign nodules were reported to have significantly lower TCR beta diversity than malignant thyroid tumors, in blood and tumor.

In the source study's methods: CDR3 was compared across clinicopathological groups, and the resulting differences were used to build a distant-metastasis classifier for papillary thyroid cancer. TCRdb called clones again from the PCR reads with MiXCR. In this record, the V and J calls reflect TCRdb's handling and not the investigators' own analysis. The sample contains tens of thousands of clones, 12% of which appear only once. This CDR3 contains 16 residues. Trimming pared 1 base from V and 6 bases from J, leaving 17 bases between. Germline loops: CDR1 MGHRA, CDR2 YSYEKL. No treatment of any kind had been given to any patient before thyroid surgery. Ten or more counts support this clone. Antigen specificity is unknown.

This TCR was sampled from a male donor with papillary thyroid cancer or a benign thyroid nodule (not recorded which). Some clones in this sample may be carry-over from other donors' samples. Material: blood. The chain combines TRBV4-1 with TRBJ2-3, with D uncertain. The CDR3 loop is CASSQGIPGSRDTQYF. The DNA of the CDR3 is TGCGCCAGCAGCCAAGGTATCCCAGGTAGCAGGGATACGCAGTATTTT.